The present entry profiles one T cell receptor beta chain with its context. This entry is derived from a study of T-cell memory formation after mild COVID-19. TCRdb re-analysed the 5' RACE reads in MiXCR, keeping a single row per CDR3 protein. The sample contains approximately 240,000 distinct CDR3 sequences, around 17% of which appear only once. J was trimmed by 3 bases and V by 5 bases; bases with no gene match: 8. CDR3 length equals 15 residues. Per the germline V gene, CDR1 is SGHVS and CDR2 is FQNEAQ. The receptor comes from a man aged 18 to 29 who had mild COVID-19 (a few samples of this study predate the infection). Cell type and time point are not known. J is TRBJ2-7 and V is TRBV7-8; 9 nucleotides line up with TRBD1. The sample was PBMCs or a T cell subset sorted from them (not recorded which). CDR3 in amino acids: CASSQGTGPLYEQYV. The DNA for the CDR3 is TGTGCCAGCAGCCAAGGGACAGGGCCCCTCTACGAGCAGTACGTC.